The 25 T cell receptor beta chains reported below all come from one sample, sequenced in a study of vaccination and CD4 T cells after COVID-19 (dated by TCRdb to about 2022). These receptors' targets are unknown. Per the publication, the treatment or condition label means: roughly 11-day PBMC culture with coronavirus spike peptide pools or control peptides (ViraFEST assay). The library was prepared using PCR. For sequencing, an Illumina iSeq 100 was employed. TCR sequencing of DNA from cultured CD4+ T cells used the Oncomine TCR Beta short-read assay at the Johns Hopkins FTIC core. TCRdb cleaned the public reads at Q25 with fastp, built clones with MiXCR and kept in-frame beta chains. Rows with a matching CDR3 protein are joined into one entry that keeps the most common DNA and genes. The sample includes fewer than 15,000 distinct CDR3 sequences, with around 40% observed a single time. Jointly, the top ten make up around 18% of the sample.

The material sequenced was cultured CD4+ T cells from blood. Every receptor here comes from a human donor with COVID-19.

J is TRBJ2-1 and V is TRBV5-4; D uncertain. This CDR3 spans 14 amino acids. The germline V gene encodes CDR1 SGHNT and CDR2 YYREEE (reference sequence). Trimming removed 0 bases at V and 5 bases at J, with 9 bases between. The CDR3 nucleotides are TGTGCCAGCAGCTTGGGACTGCTCAACAATGAGCAGTTCTTC. Protein: CASSLGLLNNEQFF.

This chain joins TRBV6-5 and TRBJ1-1; no definite D call. Per germline, CDR1 MNHEY and CDR2 SVGAGI. V was shortened by 4 bases and J by 5 bases, with 11 bases between the two germline ends. The CDR3 is made up of 13 amino acids. The CDR3 bases are TGTGCCAGCAGTTTGTCGGGGTTAACTGAAGCTTTCTTT. Translated, it gives CASSLSGLTEAFF.

The chain employs TRBV15 and TRBJ2-7; tentative D call: TRBD1 (5 bases). Per the germline V gene, CDR1 is LNHNV and CDR2 is YYDKDF (reference sequence). The CDR3 loop spans 15 amino acids. The V and J ends lost 0 bases and 6 bases respectively, with 15 bases between them. The CDR3 loop reads CATSRDGQVGLEQYF. The CDR3 nucleotides read TGTGCCACCAGCAGAGACGGGCAGGTGGGGCTCGAGCAGTACTTC.

This rearrangement joins TRBV29-1 to TRBJ2-7; 7 bases align to TRBD2. Unmatched junction bases numbered 15, after V lost 3 bases and J lost 1 base. From germline, CDR1 is SQVTM and CDR2 ANQGSEA. The CDR3 contains 17 residues. CDR3 coding DNA: TGCAGCGTTGATGGGGGGGAGGAAGGTTGTCTGTCCTACGAGCAGTACTTC. This gives the protein CSVDGGEEGCLSYEQYF.

The rearrangement links TRBV7-9 to TRBJ1-2; no firm D call. This CDR3 region has 16 residues. Deletions cut 5 bases from V and 8 bases from J, with 24 bases between. Looked up from germline, CDR1 is SEHNR and CDR2 is FQNEAQ (reference sequence). The CDR3 DNA is TGTGCCAGCAGCGCTAACCACAAAACCGAAAGAGGAGGCTACACCTTC. This encodes CASSANHKTERGGYTF.

The rearrangement uses TRBV7-8 and TRBJ1-6; D call uncertain. CDR3 length: 13 residues. Germline V CDR1 and CDR2: SGHVS, FQNEAQ. With 3 bases removed from V and 5 bases from J, the gap between germline ends came to 5 bases. CDR3 protein: CASSLGNNSPLHF. In DNA, the CDR3 is TGTGCCAGCAGCTTGGGGAATAATTCACCCCTCCACTTT.

V and J are TRBV10-3 and TRBJ2-5; TRBD2 matches 8 bases. V trimming: 0 bases; J trimming: 0 bases; junction bases outside the gene matches: 3. This CDR3 has 16 amino acids. CDR1 is ENHRY and CDR2 is SYGVKD in the germline V gene. CDR3 nucleotide sequence: TGTGCCATCAGTGAGTCGGGACTAGGGAACCAAGAGACCCAGTACTTC. Its protein product is CAISESGLGNQETQYF.

This clonotype was recorded a few times. V usage is TRBV15 and J usage is TRBJ1-1; no firm D call. V lost 0 bases and J 5 bases, leaving 10 bases between the germline ends. Germline values: CDR1 LNHNV, CDR2 YYDKDF (reference sequence). The CDR3 covers 14 residues. The CDR3, as DNA: TGTGCCACCAGCAGAGATAGACTACGGACTGAAGCTTTCTTT. Amino acids: CATSRDRLRTEAFF.

This clonotype was picked up a small number of times. V and J are TRBV7-2 and TRBJ2-7; 12 positions agree with TRBD2. Germline values: CDR1 SGHTA, CDR2 FQGNSA. The CDR3 extends over 14 amino acids. V lost 5 bases, J lost 5 bases, and 4 bases stayed unmatched. The CDR3, as DNA: TGTGCCAGCAGCAAACTAGCGGGGGGCGACGAGCAGTACTTC. The encoded protein is CASSKLAGGDEQYF.

V and J are TRBV20-1 and TRBJ2-7, with unresolved D. Germline V gene sequence: CDR1 DFQATT, CDR2 SNEGSKA (reference sequence). V was cut by 5 bases and J by 4 bases, with 9 bases left in between. The CDR3 loop spans 11 amino acids. CDR3 coding DNA: TGCAGTGCTTCGACATTGTACGAGCAGTACTTC. This encodes CSASTLYEQYF.

The chain uses TRBV6-5 and TRBJ1-5; 9 nucleotides agree with TRBD1. The germline V gene encodes CDR1 MNHEY and CDR2 SVGAGI. The CDR3 runs to 15 residues. Losses at the gene ends were 4 bases for V and 6 bases for J; bases not matched to a gene: 7. CDR3 region: CASSWTGEATQPQHF. The CDR3 DNA reads as TGTGCCAGCAGTTGGACAGGGGAGGCTACTCAGCCCCAGCATTTT.

The V gene is TRBV28, the J gene TRBJ1-1; D is undetermined. The V end lost 5 bases, the J end lost 7 bases, and 8 bases lay between the germline ends. CDR3 length: 11 amino acids. Germline V gene lookup returns CDR1 MDHEN and CDR2 SYDVKM. The CDR3 nucleotides are TGTGCCAGCAGTCGCGGCTTTGAAGCTTTCTTT. This codes for CASSRGFEAFF.

This clonotype was found a few times. The chain joins TRBV6-5 to TRBJ2-7; D might be TRBD2 (6 bases). Germline V lookup: CDR1 MNHEY, CDR2 SVGAGI. V lost 2 bases, J lost 2 bases, and 7 bases lay in between. CDR3 length: 13 residues. The CDR3: CASSYREAYEQYF. The DNA of the CDR3 is TGTGCCAGCAGTTACAGGGAGGCCTACGAGCAGTACTTC.

The chain joins TRBV5-6 to TRBJ1-2; possibly TRBD1 for D (5 bases). The V end was cut by 2 bases, the J end by 4 bases, with 21 bases between. The CDR3 consists of 17 residues. From germline, CDR1 is SGHDT and CDR2 YYEEEE. DNA of the CDR3: TGTGCCAGCAGCTTCCGGGACTTCCCGGTGTTGGTCTATGGCTACACCTTC. This codes for CASSFRDFPVLVYGYTF.

V usage is TRBV2 and J usage is TRBJ2-3; 8 nucleotides agree with TRBD2. V lost 0 bases to trimming and J lost 4 bases; unmatched junction nucleotides: 6. The CDR3 has 16 amino acids. From germline, CDR1 is SNHLY and CDR2 FYNNEI. The CDR3 sequence is CASSEATGGWADTQYF. Written as DNA, the CDR3 is TGTGCCAGCAGTGAAGCAACGGGGGGGTGGGCAGATACGCAGTATTTT.

The gene calls are TRBV7-3 and TRBJ2-1; D is unresolved. This CDR3 comprises 16 residues. CDR1 SGHTA and CDR2 FQGTGA come from the germline V gene. V lost 2 bases and J lost 6, with 17 bases in between. CDR3 in DNA: TGTGCCAGCAGCTTAGGGCTTTCGGCTAGAGGCAATGAGCAGTTCTTC. This codes for CASSLGLSARGNEQFF.

This chain links TRBV6-1 with TRBJ2-7; 12 nucleotides agree with TRBD1. Per germline, CDR1 MNHNS and CDR2 SASEGT. Trimming removed 7 bases from V and 8 bases from J; junction bases left unmatched: 9. This CDR3 region has 14 residues. CDR3 DNA: TGTGCCAGCACCGCCCCGGGACAGGGGGCAAAGCAGTACTTC. Protein: CASTAPGQGAKQYF.

The J gene is TRBJ1-1, the V gene TRBV2; no clear D gene. Trimming took 5 bases from V and 1 from J, leaving 20 bases between them. Germline V gene sequence: CDR1 SNHLY, CDR2 FYNNEI. The CDR3 spans 17 residues. This chain's CDR3 is CASSPIRAPARNTEAFF. In DNA, the CDR3 is TGTGCCAGCAGTCCGATCCGGGCCCCTGCCCGGAACACTGAAGCTTTCTTT.

The table lists this clonotype with a few counts. The genes are TRBV24-1 and TRBJ2-2; D not certain. V was trimmed by 6 bases and J by 0 bases, leaving 4 bases between them. The CDR3 totals 13 residues. CDR1 is KGHDR, CDR2 SFDVKD, per germline. The CDR3: CATSPPNTGELFF. CDR3 DNA sequence: TGTGCCACCAGTCCACCGAACACCGGGGAGCTGTTTTTT.

This chain uses TRBV7-2 with TRBJ2-1; D is uncertain. Germline V gene sequence: CDR1 SGHTA, CDR2 FQGNSA. This CDR3 region has 15 residues. V was clipped by 1 base and J by 0 bases, with 7 bases between them. The CDR3 here is CASSLGSASYNEQFF. The CDR3 DNA follows: TGTGCCAGCAGCTTAGGGTCAGCCTCCTACAATGAGCAGTTCTTC.

This clonotype is medium-sized within its sample. The CDR3 DNA follows: TGTGCCAGCAGCATACAGGGGAAAGTCAGTCAGCCCCAGCATTTT. This encodes CASSIQGKVSQPQHF. This chain connects TRBV11-2 to TRBJ1-5; 7 nucleotides match TRBD1. With V trimmed by 5 bases and J by 6 bases, 10 bases remained unmatched. This CDR3 contains 15 residues. The V gene's germline CDR1 is SGHAT and CDR2 FQNNGV.

This clonotype was seen only a few times. The J gene is TRBJ2-7, the V gene TRBV10-3; 7 bases map to TRBD1. The trim removed 10 bases at V and 4 bases at J, leaving 10 bases unmatched. The CDR3 length is 13 residues. Germline V gene lookup returns CDR1 ENHRY and CDR2 SYGVKD. The CDR3 DNA follows: TGTGCCACCCAAGGGGACAGAGAGTACGAGCAGTACTTC. Protein: CATQGDREYEQYF.

This clonotype was seen a handful of times. The chain links TRBV7-8 to TRBJ2-3; 8 bases agree with TRBD1. The germline V gene has CDR1 SGHVS and CDR2 FQNEAQ. The ends lost 5 bases at V and 2 bases at J; junction bases unmatched: 6. CDR3 length equals 15 residues. The CDR3 spells CASSPRDRNTDTQYF. CDR3 coding DNA: TGTGCCAGCAGCCCCCGGGACAGGAACACAGATACGCAGTATTTT.

This chain connects TRBV7-8 to TRBJ1-5; D is undetermined. Trimming removed 1 base at V and 0 bases at J, with 7 bases between. This CDR3 region has 15 residues. The germline V gene encodes CDR1 SGHVS and CDR2 FQNEAQ. The CDR3 sequence: CASSLVSYSNQPQHF. CDR3 DNA sequence: TGTGCCAGCAGCTTAGTAAGCTATAGCAATCAGCCCCAGCATTTT.

This chain links TRBV29-1 with TRBJ2-5; 9 bases agree with TRBD2. Germline values: CDR1 SQVTM, CDR2 ANQGSEA. The length of the CDR3 is 14 residues. J was trimmed by 1 base and V by 7 bases; bases with no gene match: 7. CDR3 DNA sequence: TGCAGCGGCCAAGCGGGGGGACTCCAAGAGACCCAGTACTTC. Its translation is CSGQAGGLQETQYF.